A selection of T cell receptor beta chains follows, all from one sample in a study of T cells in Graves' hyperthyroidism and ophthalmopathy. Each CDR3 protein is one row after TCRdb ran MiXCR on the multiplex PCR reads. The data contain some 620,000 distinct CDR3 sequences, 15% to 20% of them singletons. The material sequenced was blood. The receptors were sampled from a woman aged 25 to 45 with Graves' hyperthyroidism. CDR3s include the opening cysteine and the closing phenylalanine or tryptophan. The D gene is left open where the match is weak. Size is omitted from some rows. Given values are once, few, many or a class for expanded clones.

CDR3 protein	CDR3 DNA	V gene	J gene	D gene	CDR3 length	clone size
CASSMGFPTGVGNEQFF	TGTGCCAGTAGTATGGGTTTCCCGACAGGGGTGGGCAATGAGCAGTTCTTC	TRBV19	TRBJ2-1	TRBD1	17	-
CATSDVGGAGELFF	TGTGCCACCAGTGATGTGGGGGGGGCCGGGGAGCTGTTTTTT	TRBV24-1	TRBJ2-2	TRBD2	14	few
CSAKRGGLEKLFF	TGCAGTGCCAAGAGGGGTGGACTTGAAAAACTGTTTTTT	TRBV20-1	TRBJ1-4	-	13	few
CSAINRRGRANEQFF	TGCAGTGCTATCAATCGCCGCGGGAGGGCCAATGAGCAGTTCTTC	TRBV20-1	TRBJ2-1	TRBD2	15	-
CSARGTEKLFF	TGCAGTGCTCGGGGAACTGAAAAACTGTTTTTT	TRBV20-1	TRBJ1-4	-	11	few
CASSWAWGDSGNTIYF	TGTGCCAGCAGCTGGGCCTGGGGGGACTCTGGAAACACCATATATTTT	TRBV5-5	TRBJ1-3	-	16	few
CATSRDLLGSSGYTF	TGTGCCACCAGCAGAGATTTGTTGGGGTCGAGCGGCTACACCTTC	TRBV15	TRBJ1-2	-	15	many
CASRTIGRGRWNTEAFF	TGTGCCAGCAGAACCATCGGCAGGGGCAGATGGAACACTGAAGCTTTCTTT	TRBV28	TRBJ1-1	-	17	-
CASSRRTGSTDTQYF	TGTGCCAGCAGCCGCCGGACAGGGAGCACAGATACGCAGTATTTT	TRBV28	TRBJ2-3	TRBD1	15	few
CATSVRVHDGYTF	TGTGCCACCAGTGTGAGGGTCCATGATGGCTACACCTTC	TRBV24-1	TRBJ1-2	-	13	many
CSVRGHRGIYEQYF	TGCAGTGTACGAGGTCACAGGGGAATCTACGAGCAGTACTTC	TRBV20-1	TRBJ2-7	TRBD1	14	few
CSARDWRGNQPQHF	TGCAGTGCTAGAGATTGGAGGGGGAACCAGCCCCAGCATTTT	TRBV20-1	TRBJ1-5	-	14	many
CASSFPGNSHEQYF	TGCGCCAGCAGCTTCCCGGGGAACAGCCACGAGCAGTACTTC	TRBV5-1	TRBJ2-7	-	14	many
CASSLFAYQPTYEQYF	TGTGCCAGCAGCTTATTCGCGTATCAACCGACCTACGAGCAGTACTTC	TRBV11-2	TRBJ2-7	-	16	-
CASSTGGTSGRWKQFF	TGTGCCAGCAGTACGGGAGGGACTAGCGGGCGCTGGAAGCAGTTCTTC	TRBV28	TRBJ2-1	TRBD2	16	many
CASREAGARNEQFF	TGTGCCAGCAGAGAAGCGGGAGCGAGAAATGAGCAGTTCTTC	TRBV12-3/TRBV12-4	TRBJ2-1	TRBD2	14	many
CSARTSGSSDTQYF	TGCAGTGCCAGGACTAGCGGGAGCTCAGATACGCAGTATTTT	TRBV20-1	TRBJ2-3	TRBD2	14	many
CASSYYRDNYEQYF	TGTGCCAGCAGTTACTACAGGGACAATTACGAGCAGTACTTC	TRBV6-5	TRBJ2-7	-	14	few
CASSLAGSPEQFF	TGTGCCAGCAGCTTAGCGGGGTCGCCTGAGCAGTTCTTC	TRBV7-9	TRBJ2-1	-	13	few
CAWSVGAGIDIQYF	TGTGCCTGGAGTGTTGGGGCAGGGATTGACATTCAGTACTTC	TRBV30	TRBJ2-4	-	14	few
CSAEPSDTYEQYF	TGCAGTGCTGAGCCTTCAGACACCTACGAGCAGTACTTC	TRBV20-1	TRBJ2-7	-	13	-
CASSLPVLGEQFF	TGTGCCAGCAGTTTACCGGTTCTGGGTGAGCAGTTCTTC	TRBV28	TRBJ2-1	-	13	many
CASSSPSSPETQFF	TGTGCCAGCAGCTCCCCGAGTTCTCCGGAGACCCAGTTCTTC	TRBV7-3	TRBJ2-1	-	14	once
CASSSDAPYEQYF	TGTGCCAGCAGCTCCGATGCACCCTACGAGCAGTACTTC	TRBV5-6	TRBJ2-7	-	13	-
CASSMGLPGELFF	TGTGCCAGTAGTATGGGACTACCCGGGGAGCTGTTTTTT	TRBV19	TRBJ2-2	TRBD2	13	-
CASSIALAGAKETQYF	TGTGCCAGTAGTATCGCGCTAGCGGGGGCGAAAGAGACCCAGTACTTC	TRBV19	TRBJ2-5	TRBD2	16	-
CASSGWGYTF	TGTGCCAGCAGTGGGTGGGGCTACACCTTC	TRBV2	TRBJ1-2	-	10	many